This T cell receptor beta chain was observed in a study of blood T cell repertoires in COVID-19. Overall study context: Italy, Spain and the United States were the sources of the convalescent and acute COVID-19 samples.

In the authors' workflow: Reference gene primer amplification gave estimated nucleated cell counts. Libraries were prepared by immunoSEQ multiplex PCR; TCRdb keeps only in-frame clonotypes and omits some of them. V, J and clone size are those of that table, while D and trimming were read from the DNA. This sample has under 300,000 clones, with about 80% found just once. With 5 bases clipped from V and 6 bases from J, the junction kept 9 bases outside the gene matches. CDR1 is MNHEY, CDR2 SVGAGI, per germline. This CDR3 spans 15 amino acids. This receptor was identified in a man in his forties or fifties who had recovered from COVID-19. Sequenced sample: PBMCs or T cells enriched from blood (not recorded which). The chain couples TRBV6-5 to TRBJ1-2; 10 nucleotides align to TRBD1. CDR3 in DNA: TGTGCCAGCAGTCCGCGACAGGGGGCATTGGATGGCTACACCTTC. Encoded protein: CASSPRQGALDGYTF.